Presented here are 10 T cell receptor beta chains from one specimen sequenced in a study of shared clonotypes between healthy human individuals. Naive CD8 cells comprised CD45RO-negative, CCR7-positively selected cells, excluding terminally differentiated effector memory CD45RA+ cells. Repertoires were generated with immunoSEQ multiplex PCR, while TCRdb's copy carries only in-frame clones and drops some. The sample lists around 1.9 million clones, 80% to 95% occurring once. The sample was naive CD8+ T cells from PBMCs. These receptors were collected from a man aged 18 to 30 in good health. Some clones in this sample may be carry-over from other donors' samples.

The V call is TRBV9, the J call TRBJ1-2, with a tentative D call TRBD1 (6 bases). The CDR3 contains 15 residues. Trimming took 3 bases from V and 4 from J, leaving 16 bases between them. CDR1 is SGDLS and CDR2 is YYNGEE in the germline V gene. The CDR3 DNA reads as TGTGCCAGCAGCGCTTCAGGGGCCGTGGGCTATGGCTACACCTTC. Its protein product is CASSASGAVGYGYTF.

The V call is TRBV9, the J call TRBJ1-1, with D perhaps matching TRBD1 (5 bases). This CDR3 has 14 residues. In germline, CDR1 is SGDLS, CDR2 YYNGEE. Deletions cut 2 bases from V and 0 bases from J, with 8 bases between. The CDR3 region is CASSVSGLNTEAFF. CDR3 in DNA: TGTGCCAGCAGCGTTTCGGGGCTGAACACTGAAGCTTTCTTT.

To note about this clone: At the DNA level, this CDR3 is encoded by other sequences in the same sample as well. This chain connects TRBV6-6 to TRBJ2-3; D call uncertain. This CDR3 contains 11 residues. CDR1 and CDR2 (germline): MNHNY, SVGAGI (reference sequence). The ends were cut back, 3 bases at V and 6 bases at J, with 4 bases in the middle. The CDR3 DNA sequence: TGTGCCAGCAGTTATGGGGATACGCAGTATTTT. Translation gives CASSYGDTQYF.

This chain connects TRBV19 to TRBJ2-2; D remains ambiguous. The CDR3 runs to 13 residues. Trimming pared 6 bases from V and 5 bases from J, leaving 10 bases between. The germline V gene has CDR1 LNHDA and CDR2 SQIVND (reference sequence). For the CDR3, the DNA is TGTGCCAGTAGCATCAGGTATACCGGGGAGCTGTTTTTT. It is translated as CASSIRYTGELFF.

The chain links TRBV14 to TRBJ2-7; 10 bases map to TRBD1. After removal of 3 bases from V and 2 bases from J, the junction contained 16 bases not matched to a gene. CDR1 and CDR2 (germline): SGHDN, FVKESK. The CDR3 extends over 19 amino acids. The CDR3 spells CASSHPGTGVRYGPYEQYF. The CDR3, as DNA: TGTGCCAGCAGCCATCCTGGGACAGGGGTTCGGTACGGTCCCTACGAGCAGTACTTC. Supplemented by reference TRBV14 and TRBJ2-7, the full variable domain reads EAGVTQFPSHSVIEKGQTVTLRCDPISGHDNLYWYRRVMGKEIKFLLHFVKESKQDESGMPNNRFLAERTGGTYSTLKVQPAELEDSGVYFCASSHPGTGVRYGPYEQYFGPGTRLTVT.

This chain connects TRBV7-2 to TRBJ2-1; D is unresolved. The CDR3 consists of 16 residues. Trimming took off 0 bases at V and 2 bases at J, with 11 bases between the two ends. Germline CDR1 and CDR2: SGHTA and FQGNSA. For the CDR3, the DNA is TGTGCCAGCAGCTTAGCTGGGAACCCCGCCTACAATGAGCAGTTCTTC. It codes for CASSLAGNPAYNEQFF.

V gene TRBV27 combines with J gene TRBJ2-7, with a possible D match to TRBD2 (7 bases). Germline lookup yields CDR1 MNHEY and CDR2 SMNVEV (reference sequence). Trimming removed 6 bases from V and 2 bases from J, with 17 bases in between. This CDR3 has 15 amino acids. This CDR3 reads CASSPTQGRAYEQYF. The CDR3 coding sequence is TGTGCCAGCAGCCCGACTCAGGGGAGGGCCTACGAGCAGTACTTC.

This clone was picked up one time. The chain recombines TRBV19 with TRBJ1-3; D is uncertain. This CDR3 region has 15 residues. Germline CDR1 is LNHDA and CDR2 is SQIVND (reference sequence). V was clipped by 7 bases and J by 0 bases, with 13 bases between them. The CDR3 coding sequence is TGTGCCAGTACCCCTAGAGGATTCTCTGGAAACACCATATATTTT. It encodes CASTPRGFSGNTIYF.

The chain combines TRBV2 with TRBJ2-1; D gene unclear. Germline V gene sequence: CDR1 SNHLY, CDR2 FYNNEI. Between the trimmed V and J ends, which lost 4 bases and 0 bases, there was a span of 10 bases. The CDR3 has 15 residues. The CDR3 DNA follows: TGTGCCAGCAGTGTTGCCGATAGCTCCTACAATGAGCAGTTCTTC. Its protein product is CASSVADSSYNEQFF.

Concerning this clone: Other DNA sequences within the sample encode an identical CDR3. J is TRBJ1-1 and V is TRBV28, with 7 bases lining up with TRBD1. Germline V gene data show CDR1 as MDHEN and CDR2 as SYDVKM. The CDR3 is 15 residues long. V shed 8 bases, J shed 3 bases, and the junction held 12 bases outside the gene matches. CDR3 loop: CASHGVGQADTEAFF. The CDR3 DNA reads TGTGCCAGCCATGGGGTAGGACAGGCGGACACTGAAGCTTTCTTT.